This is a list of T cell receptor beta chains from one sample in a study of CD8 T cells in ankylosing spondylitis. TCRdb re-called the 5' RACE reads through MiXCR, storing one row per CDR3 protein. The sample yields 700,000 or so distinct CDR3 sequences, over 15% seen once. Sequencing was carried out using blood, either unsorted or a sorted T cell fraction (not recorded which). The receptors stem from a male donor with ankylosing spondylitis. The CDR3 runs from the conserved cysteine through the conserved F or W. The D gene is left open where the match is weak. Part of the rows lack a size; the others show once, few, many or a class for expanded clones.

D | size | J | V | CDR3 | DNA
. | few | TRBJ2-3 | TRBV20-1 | CSARLQDVSDTQYF | TGCAGTGCTAGACTCCAGGACGTCTCAGATACGCAGTATTTT
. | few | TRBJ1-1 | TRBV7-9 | CASSLGGARNTEAFF | TGTGCCAGCAGCTTAGGAGGGGCCAGGAACACTGAAGCTTTCTTT
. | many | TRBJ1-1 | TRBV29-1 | CSVDTGWEAFF | TGCAGCGTTGATACAGGGTGGGAAGCTTTCTTT
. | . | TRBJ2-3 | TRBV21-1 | CASSKTSGRDTQYF | TGTGCCAGCAGCAAGACTAGCGGGAGAGATACGCAGTATTTT
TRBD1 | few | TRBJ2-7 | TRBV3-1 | CASSQGQGEFDEQYF | TGTGCCAGCAGCCAAGGACAGGGCGAATTTGACGAGCAGTACTTC
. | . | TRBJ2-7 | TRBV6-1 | CASSWGGGASYEQYF | TGTGCCAGCAGCTGGGGTGGGGGGGCTTCCTACGAGCAGTACTTC
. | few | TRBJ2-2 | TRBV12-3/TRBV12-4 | CASSSYPGELFF | TGTGCCAGCAGTTCATACCCCGGGGAGCTGTTTTTT
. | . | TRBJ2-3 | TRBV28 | CASSFSRLEIDTQYF | TGTGCCAGCAGTTTCTCAAGACTAGAAATAGATACGCAGTATTTT
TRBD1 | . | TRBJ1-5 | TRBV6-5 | CASSYEGQGHHF | TGTGCCAGCAGTTACGAGGGACAGGGTCATCATTTT
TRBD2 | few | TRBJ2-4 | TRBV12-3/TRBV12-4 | CASSFSAGTTLSAKNIQYF | TGTGCCAGCAGTTTTTCGGCAGGGACTACCCTTTCAGCCAAAAACATTCAGTACTTC
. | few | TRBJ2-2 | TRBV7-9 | CASSPPGHYNTGELFF | TGTGCCAGCAGCCCCCCGGGACATTATAACACCGGGGAGCTGTTTTTT
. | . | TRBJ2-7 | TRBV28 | CASRTQAGGYEQYF | TGTGCCAGCAGAACTCAGGCCGGAGGCTACGAGCAGTACTTC
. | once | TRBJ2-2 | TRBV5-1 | CASSFYDTGELFF | TGCGCCAGCAGCTTCTACGACACCGGGGAGCTGTTTTTT
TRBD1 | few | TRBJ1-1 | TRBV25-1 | CASSNTGGRWTEAFF | TGTGCCAGCAGCAATACAGGGGGCCGTTGGACTGAAGCTTTCTTT
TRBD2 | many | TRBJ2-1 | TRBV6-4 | CASSVQAGGSLNEQFF | TGTGCCAGCAGTGTCCAAGCGGGGGGGTCTCTCAATGAGCAGTTCTTC
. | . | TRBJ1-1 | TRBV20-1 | CSARQRPGVTEAFF | TGCAGTGCTAGACAGCGACCAGGGGTCACTGAAGCTTTCTTT
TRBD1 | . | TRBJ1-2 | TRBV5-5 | CASSSGQGIYGYTF | TGTGCCAGCAGCTCCGGACAGGGGATATATGGCTACACCTTC
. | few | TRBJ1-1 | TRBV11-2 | CASTPSVVTEAFF | TGTGCCAGCACCCCCTCGGTTGTTACTGAAGCTTTCTTT
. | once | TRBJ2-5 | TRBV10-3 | CAIRTGEEGTQYF | TGTGCCATCAGAACAGGGGAGGAAGGGACCCAGTACTTC
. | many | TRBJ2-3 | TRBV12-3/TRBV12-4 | CASGWAVSTDTQYF | TGTGCCAGCGGTTGGGCTGTTAGCACAGATACGCAGTATTTT
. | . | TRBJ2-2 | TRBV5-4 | CASSLFGGPTGELFF | TGTGCCAGCAGCTTGTTTGGAGGGCCCACCGGGGAGCTGTTTTTT
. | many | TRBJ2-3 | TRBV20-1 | CSARGRIGPTDTQYF | TGCAGTGCTAGGGGGAGGATAGGCCCCACAGATACGCAGTATTTT
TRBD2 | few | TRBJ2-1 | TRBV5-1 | CASTFTSGTLRNEQFF | TGCGCCAGCACCTTCACTAGCGGGACCCTTCGGAATGAGCAGTTCTTC
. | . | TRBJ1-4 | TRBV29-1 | CSVEMGWQSEGEKLFF | TGCAGCGTTGAAATGGGGTGGCAGTCAGAAGGGGAAAAACTGTTTTTT
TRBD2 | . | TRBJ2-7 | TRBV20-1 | CSARKGGTNSYEQYF | TGCAGTGCGAGGAAAGGCGGGACTAACTCCTACGAGCAGTACTTC
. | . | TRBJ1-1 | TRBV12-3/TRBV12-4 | CASSLTGWVGAFF | TGTGCCAGCAGCCTGACAGGTTGGGTCGGAGCTTTCTTT
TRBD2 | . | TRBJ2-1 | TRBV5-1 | CASSLTLAGVDEQFF | TGCGCCAGCAGCTTGACACTAGCGGGAGTAGATGAGCAGTTCTTC
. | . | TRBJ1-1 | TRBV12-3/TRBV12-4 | CASSRGQLLEAFF | TGTGCCAGCAGTAGGGGACAACTCCTTGAAGCTTTCTTT
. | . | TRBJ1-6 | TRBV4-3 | CASSQDRGIYNSPLHF | TGCGCCAGCAGCCAAGATCGGGGGATCTATAATTCACCCCTCCACTTT
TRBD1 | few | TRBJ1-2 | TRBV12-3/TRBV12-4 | CASTIWGGQGDYTF | TGTGCCAGCACCATCTGGGGGGGACAGGGGGACTACACCTTC
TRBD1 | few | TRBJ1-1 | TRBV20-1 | CSAKPQQSGGMNTEAFF | TGCAGTGCTAAACCCCAACAATCAGGGGGGATGAACACTGAAGCTTTCTTT
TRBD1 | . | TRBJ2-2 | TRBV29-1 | CSVADRGKTGELFF | TGCAGCGTCGCGGACAGGGGTAAAACCGGGGAGCTGTTTTTT
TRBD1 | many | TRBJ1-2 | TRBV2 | CASSEKGTGWYGYTF | TGTGCCAGCAGTGAAAAAGGGACAGGGTGGTATGGCTACACCTTC
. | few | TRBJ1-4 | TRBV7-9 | CASSPRPGAGEKLFF | TGTGCCAGCAGCCCTAGGCCGGGGGCAGGTGAAAAACTGTTTTTT
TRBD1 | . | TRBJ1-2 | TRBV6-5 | CATNSGRQGSYGYTF | TGTGCCACCAATTCCGGTCGACAGGGTTCATATGGCTACACCTTC
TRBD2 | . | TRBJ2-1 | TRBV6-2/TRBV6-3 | CASSQFQAGINEQFF | TGTGCCAGCAGTCAGTTCCAAGCGGGAATAAATGAGCAGTTCTTC
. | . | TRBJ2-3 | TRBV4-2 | CASSQVEGASDTQYF | TGTGCCAGCAGCCAAGTGGAGGGGGCCTCAGATACGCAGTATTTT
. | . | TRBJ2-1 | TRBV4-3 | CASSQDFGSGGQQFF | TGCGCCAGCAGCCAAGATTTCGGATCTGGAGGTCAGCAGTTCTTC
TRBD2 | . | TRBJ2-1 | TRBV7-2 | CASSFGGRALNEQFF | TGTGCCAGCAGCTTCGGGGGGAGGGCCCTAAATGAGCAGTTCTTC
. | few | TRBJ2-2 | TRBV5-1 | CASSLGDIDGELFF | TGCGCCAGCAGCTTGGGGGACATTGACGGGGAGCTGTTTTTT
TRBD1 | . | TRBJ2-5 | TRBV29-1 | CSVKGGQVETQYF | TGCAGCGTGAAGGGGGGACAGGTAGAGACCCAGTACTTC
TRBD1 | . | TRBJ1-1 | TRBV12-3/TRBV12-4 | CASRKTGERTEAFF | TGTGCCAGCAGGAAAACAGGGGAGCGGACTGAAGCTTTCTTT
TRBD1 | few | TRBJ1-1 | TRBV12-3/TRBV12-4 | CASSPQDRVSFTEAFF | TGTGCCAGCAGTCCACAGGACAGGGTATCGTTCACTGAAGCTTTCTTT
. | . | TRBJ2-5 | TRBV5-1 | CASSLAGARSETQYF | TGCGCCAGCAGCTTGGCCGGGGCCCGCTCAGAGACCCAGTACTTC
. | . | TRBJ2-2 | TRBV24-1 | CATSEGGANTGELFF | TGTGCCACCAGTGAAGGGGGAGCGAACACCGGGGAGCTGTTTTTT
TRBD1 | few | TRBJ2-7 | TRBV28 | CASIPTNPGGNMEQYF | TGTGCCAGCATACCAACGAACCCAGGGGGAAATATGGAGCAGTACTTC
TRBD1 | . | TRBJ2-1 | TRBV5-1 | CASSPRDRGRYEQFF | TGCGCCAGCAGCCCCCGGGACAGGGGCCGATACGAGCAGTTCTTC
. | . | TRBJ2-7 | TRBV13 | CASSRYQGGLDLNEQYF | TGTGCCAGCAGCAGGTATCAGGGCGGGCTAGATTTGAACGAGCAGTACTTC
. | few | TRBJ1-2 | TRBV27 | CASSLDPAEVYGYTF | TGTGCCAGCAGTTTAGATCCGGCAGAGGTGTATGGCTACACCTTC
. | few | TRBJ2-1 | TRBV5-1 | CASSSDGTPENEQFF | TGCGCCAGCAGCTCGGACGGGACACCTGAGAATGAGCAGTTCTTC
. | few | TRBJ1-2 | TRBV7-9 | CASSHGPAYGYTF | TGTGCCAGCAGCCACGGGCCTGCCTATGGCTACACCTTC